A single sample is the source of the 23 T cell receptor beta chains below, sequenced in a study of technical replicates of blood from several donors. Here immunoSEQ multiplex PCR was the method, and the copy in TCRdb shows in-frame clones only, minus some. Of roughly 70,000 clones in the sample, about 94% were seen once. The sample comprised T cells isolated from PBMCs. Every receptor here comes from a human donor in good health.

The chain uses TRBV5-5 and TRBJ1-1; D may be TRBD1 (5 bases). Germline V lookup: CDR1 SGHKS, CDR2 YYEKEE (reference sequence). The ends were cut back, 0 bases at V and 3 bases at J, with 9 bases in the middle. This CDR3 region has 14 residues. The CDR3 sequence is CASSLGNRYTEAFF. CDR3 bases: TGTGCCAGCAGCTTGGGCAACAGGTACACTGAAGCTTTCTTT.

The V gene is TRBV28, the J gene TRBJ1-2, with 7 bases that match TRBD1. The V and J ends lost 2 bases and 3 bases, in that order; junction bases with no gene match: 6. CDR1 is MDHEN, CDR2 SYDVKM, per germline. This CDR3 is 15 amino acids long. CDR3 sequence: CASSLKGGGYYGYTF. CDR3 coding DNA: TGTGCCAGCAGTTTAAAAGGAGGGGGCTACTATGGCTACACCTTC.

V usage is TRBV10-3 and J usage is TRBJ1-5, with 7 positions matching TRBD1. The trim removed 0 bases at V and 0 bases at J, leaving 2 bases unmatched. Germline-derived CDR1 and CDR2 are ENHRY and SYGVKD. CDR3 size: 16 residues. The CDR3 sequence is CAISESDRYSNQPQHF. In DNA, the CDR3 is TGTGCCATCAGTGAGTCGGACAGGTATAGCAATCAGCCCCAGCATTTT.

The chain links TRBV11-3 to TRBJ2-3, with 7 bases matching TRBD2. The ends lost 2 bases at V and 4 bases at J; junction bases unmatched: 6. The CDR3 sequence is 15 residues long. The germline CDR1 and CDR2 sequences are SGHNT and YENEEA. The CDR3: CASSLSWREPDTQYF. As DNA, the CDR3 is TGTGCCAGCAGCTTAAGTTGGCGGGAGCCAGATACGCAGTATTTT. The variable domain in full, with the rest retrieved from reference TRBV11-3 and TRBJ2-3, is EAGVVQSPRYKIIEKKQPVAFWCNPISGHNTLYWYLQNLGQGPELLIRYENEEAVDDSQLPKDRFSAERLKGVDSTLKIQPAELGDSAVYLCASSLSWREPDTQYFGPGTRLTVL.

The chain links TRBV11-2 to TRBJ2-7; 8 bases are shared with TRBD2. This CDR3 spans 17 amino acids. The germline V gene encodes CDR1 SGHAT and CDR2 FQNNGV. V lost 0 bases to trimming and J lost 4 bases; unmatched junction nucleotides: 11. CDR3 nucleotide sequence: TGTGCCAGCAGCTTAGAAGTCTGGAGCGGGAGTAGGTACGAGCAGTACTTC. This translates into CASSLEVWSGSRYEQYF.

This rearrangement joins TRBV2 to TRBJ1-1; no clear D. V was shortened by 8 bases and J by 4 bases, with 17 bases between the two germline ends. The CDR3 has 14 residues. Germline V gene data show CDR1 as SNHLY and CDR2 as FYNNEI. The CDR3 coding sequence is TGTGCCAGCCCTTCTTTCGGGGATACCACTGAAGCTTTCTTT. Protein: CASPSFGDTTEAFF.

The chain combines TRBV28 with TRBJ2-7; 12 bases are shared with TRBD2. CDR3 length equals 16 residues. J lost 3 bases, V lost 2 bases, and 5 bases had no gene match. CDR1 is MDHEN, CDR2 SYDVKM, per germline. The CDR3 DNA is TGTGCCAGCAGTTTACAGGAGACTAGCGGGAGCTACGAGCAGTACTTC. Protein: CASSLQETSGSYEQYF.

The V and J genes are TRBV28 and TRBJ2-1; 9 bases are a match to TRBD2. Per germline, CDR1 MDHEN and CDR2 SYDVKM. This CDR3 spans 14 amino acids. Trimming cost V 5 bases and J 7 bases; bases outside gene matches: 6. The CDR3 sequence: CASSPRTSVNEQFF. The CDR3 nucleotides read TGTGCCAGCAGTCCAAGGACTAGCGTGAATGAGCAGTTCTTC.

The chain recombines TRBV11-3 with TRBJ2-1; 10 bases align to TRBD2. The CDR3 has 15 residues. CDR1 and CDR2 (germline): SGHNT, YENEEA. V shed 2 bases and J 4 bases; nucleotides not matched to a gene: 2. The CDR3 protein is CASSLLAGEYNEQFF. CDR3 nucleotide sequence: TGTGCCAGCAGCTTACTAGCGGGAGAGTACAATGAGCAGTTCTTC. Full variable domain (outside the CDR3, taken from reference TRBV11-3 and TRBJ2-1): EAGVVQSPRYKIIEKKQPVAFWCNPISGHNTLYWYLQNLGQGPELLIRYENEEAVDDSQLPKDRFSAERLKGVDSTLKIQPAELGDSAVYLCASSLLAGEYNEQFFGPGTRLTVL.

The J gene is TRBJ1-1, the V gene TRBV11-1; D remains unclear. Trimming took 3 bases from V and 1 from J, leaving 12 bases between them. The germline CDR1 and CDR2 sequences are SGHAT and FQDESV (reference sequence). The CDR3 is 15 amino acids. CDR3 DNA: TGTGCCAGCAGCTTCCTTACGGGGAAGAACACTGAAGCTTTCTTT. This translates into CASSFLTGKNTEAFF.

The chain couples TRBV29-1 to TRBJ2-7, with 9 bases aligning to TRBD1. This CDR3 spans 17 amino acids. V was pared by 3 bases and J by 5 bases, with 17 bases of the junction left unmatched. Per the germline V gene, CDR1 is SQVTM and CDR2 is ANQGSEA. The CDR3 region is CSVDRPGGTGMRDEQYF. CDR3 bases: TGCAGCGTTGATCGCCCTGGGGGGACAGGGATGAGGGACGAGCAGTACTTC.

The genes are TRBV4-3 and TRBJ2-1; 8 bases agree with TRBD2. Germline V CDR1 and CDR2: LGHNA, YSLEER. V dropped 4 bases and J dropped 6; count of bases not matched to a gene: 5. The CDR3 extends over 14 amino acids. Here the CDR3 reads CASSLKREINEQFF. In nucleotides, the CDR3 is TGCGCCAGCAGCCTAAAGCGGGAGATCAATGAGCAGTTCTTC.

This clone was found once. The CDR3 is CAWSVGYGQETQYF. CDR3 nucleotide sequence: TGTGCCTGGAGTGTTGGATACGGGCAAGAGACCCAGTACTTC. The chain uses TRBV30 and TRBJ2-5; no firm D call. The CDR3 runs to 14 residues. V was clipped by 0 bases and J by 2 bases, with 10 bases between them. Germline V gene data show CDR1 as GTSNPN and CDR2 as SVGIG (reference sequence).

This sequence joins TRBV11-1 and TRBJ1-1; D is possibly TRBD1 (6 bases). The germline CDR1 and CDR2 sequences are SGHAT and FQDESV (reference sequence). The CDR3 length is 15 residues. V was clipped by 5 bases and J by 5 bases, with 18 bases between them. The CDR3 coding sequence is TGTGCCAGCAGCCCCCGCCAGGGGTATCGAACTGAAGCTTTCTTT. This sequence encodes CASSPRQGYRTEAFF.

As DNA, the CDR3 is TGTGCCAGCAGCCACTTAACGCTACCAGGGACAGCTCGAGGGGAGCAGTACTTC. This sequence encodes CASSHLTLPGTARGEQYF. The V and J genes are TRBV14 and TRBJ2-7; TRBD1 agrees at 7 bases. J gave up 7 bases and V 3 bases, and 21 bases lay outside the gene matches. The CDR3 extends over 18 amino acids. From germline, CDR1 is SGHDN and CDR2 FVKESK. The variable domain in full, completed from reference TRBV14 and TRBJ2-7, reads EAGVTQFPSHSVIEKGQTVTLRCDPISGHDNLYWYRRVMGKEIKFLLHFVKESKQDESGMPNNRFLAERTGGTYSTLKVQPAELEDSGVYFCASSHLTLPGTARGEQYFGPGTRLTVT.

The rearrangement links TRBV4-2 to TRBJ1-2, with 10 bases matching TRBD1. The germline V gene encodes CDR1 LGHNA and CDR2 YNFKEQ. CDR3 length: 16 residues. After removal of 0 bases from V and 5 bases from J, the junction contained 6 bases not matched to a gene. CDR3 amino acids: CASSQDPTGGEYGYTF. CDR3 nucleotide sequence: TGTGCCAGCAGCCAAGACCCGACAGGGGGCGAATATGGCTACACCTTC.

The gene calls are TRBV4-1 and TRBJ2-6, with D maybe TRBD2 (6 bases). Germline V CDR1 and CDR2: MGHRA, YSYEKL. The CDR3 is made up of 16 amino acids. Trimming removed 4 bases at V and 4 bases at J, with 14 bases between. CDR3 bases: TGCGCCAGCAGCCTAAGTTGGGGGGTAGGGGCCAACGTCCTGACTTTC. Translated: CASSLSWGVGANVLTF.

The V call is TRBV10-3, the J call TRBJ2-5; 9 positions agree with TRBD1. Germline V lookup: CDR1 ENHRY, CDR2 SYGVKD. The CDR3 totals 14 residues. The junction had 6 bases not matched to a gene; V was cut back by 6 bases and J by 4 bases. The CDR3 sequence is CAIRDTGGRETQYF. The DNA for the CDR3 is TGTGCCATCAGAGATACAGGGGGCAGAGAGACCCAGTACTTC.

This clone has only one observation. The chain is built from TRBV9 and TRBJ1-1; TRBD1 aligns across 9 bases. Germline lookup yields CDR1 SGDLS and CDR2 YYNGEE. The CDR3 length is 15 residues. With V trimmed by 0 bases and J by 8 bases, 8 bases remained unmatched. The CDR3 DNA is TGTGCCAGCAGCGTAGAAGGGACAGGGTGGGGAGAAGCTTTCTTT. Its protein product is CASSVEGTGWGEAFF.

This clone occurred a few times. CDR3 loop: CASSLGSAASVNYGYTF. The CDR3, as DNA: TGTGCCAGCAGCTTAGGATCCGCAGCAAGCGTTAACTATGGCTACACCTTC. V usage is TRBV7-6 and J usage is TRBJ1-2; D remains ambiguous. Trimming removed 1 base at V and 1 base at J, with 16 bases between. Germline values: CDR1 SGHVS, CDR2 FNYEAQ. This CDR3 comprises 17 residues.

This chain joins TRBV27 and TRBJ2-7, with 8 bases that match TRBD1. J gave up 3 bases and V 6 bases, and 7 bases lay outside the gene matches. Germline CDR1 is MNHEY and CDR2 is SMNVEV (reference sequence). This CDR3 is 14 amino acids long. The DNA for the CDR3 is TGTGCCAGCAGACCCTTTACAGGGGGCTACGAGCAGTACTTC. Amino acids: CASRPFTGGYEQYF.

This sequence joins TRBV5-4 and TRBJ1-1, with 8 bases lining up with TRBD1. The CDR3 has 15 amino acids. Germline CDR1 reads SGHNT; CDR2 reads YYREEE (reference sequence). V was clipped by 0 bases and J by 5 bases; unmatched bases: 6. For the CDR3, the DNA is TGTGCCAGCAGCTTGGCTTGGACAGGGTTTACTGAAGCTTTCTTT. Residues: CASSLAWTGFTEAFF.

The chain employs TRBV15 and TRBJ1-2; D is unclear. This CDR3 is built from 14 residues. Germline CDR1 is LNHNV and CDR2 is YYDKDF (reference sequence). V was trimmed by 0 bases and J by 2 bases, leaving 7 bases between them. CDR3 region: CATSREAGNYGYTF. CDR3 nucleotide sequence: TGTGCCACCAGCAGAGAGGCAGGCAACTATGGCTACACCTTC.